The next 17 T cell receptor beta chains were all read from a single sample in a study of T cells after yellow fever vaccination. Each CDR3 protein is one row after TCRdb ran MiXCR on the 5' RACE reads. This sample has over 100,000 distinct CDR3 sequences, with 8% to 9.5% found just once. The material was CD8+ T cells sorted from PBMCs, obtained 45 days after the yellow fever booster vaccination. These receptors were taken from a man aged 30-40 years who received the YFV17D yellow fever vaccine.

This chain uses TRBV5-4 with TRBJ2-1; no clear D gene. The CDR3 spans 14 residues. Germline CDR1 and CDR2: SGHNT and YYREEE (reference sequence). V was cut by 1 base and J by 5 bases, with 10 bases left in between. The CDR3 region is CASSLPVGNNEQFF. Here the CDR3 DNA reads TGTGCCAGCAGCTTGCCGGTGGGGAACAATGAGCAGTTCTTC.

The sample holds many counts of this clonotype. The chain recombines TRBV19 with TRBJ2-7, with D hard to call. This CDR3 region has 13 residues. CDR1 is LNHDA, CDR2 SQIVND, per germline (reference sequence). V lost 2 bases to trimming and J lost 5 bases, with 10 bases between them. The CDR3 region is CASSIFASHEQYF. Written as DNA, the CDR3 is TGTGCCAGTAGTATATTCGCCAGTCACGAGCAGTACTTC.

This clonotype was seen many times. This chain joins TRBV7-2 and TRBJ2-7, with D maybe TRBD2 (6 bases). Germline CDR1 and CDR2: SGHTA and FQGNSA. The V gene lost 5 bases and the J gene lost 4 bases, with 12 bases spanning the gap. The CDR3 length is 13 residues. Here the CDR3 DNA reads TGTGCCAGCAGCGCGAACGGGGGATACGAGCAGTACTTC. The encoded protein is CASSANGGYEQYF. The whole variable domain, remainder taken from reference TRBV7-2 and TRBJ2-7, is GAGVSQSPSNKVTEKGKDVELRCDPISGHTALYWYRQSLGQGLEFLIYFQGNSAPDKSGLPSDRFSAERTGGSVSTLTIQRTQQEDSAVYLCASSANGGYEQYFGPGTRLTVT.

The rearrangement joins TRBV7-9 to TRBJ2-5, with D perhaps matching TRBD1 (8 bases). V was cut by 5 bases and J by 3 bases, with 16 bases left in between. The CDR3 is 15 residues long. Per the germline V gene, CDR1 is SEHNR and CDR2 is FQNEAQ (reference sequence). The DNA of the CDR3 is TGTGCCAGCAGCCCTCCGGGGGGACAGGAAGAGACCCAGTACTTC. It encodes CASSPPGGQEETQYF.

This clonotype was picked up many times. The chain carries TRBV4-2 and TRBJ2-1, with D possibly TRBD2 on 5 matching bases. The CDR3 has 16 amino acids. Germline V gene lookup returns CDR1 LGHNA and CDR2 YNFKEQ. Trimming removed 0 bases from V and 5 bases from J, with 14 bases in between. CDR3 region: CASSQEEGLAHNEQFF. The CDR3 nucleotides are TGTGCCAGCAGCCAAGAGGAAGGCCTAGCTCACAATGAGCAGTTCTTC.

This rearrangement joins TRBV27 to TRBJ1-2; the D is unclear. Per germline, CDR1 MNHEY and CDR2 SMNVEV (reference sequence). CDR3 length equals 12 residues. Deletions cut 0 bases from V and 7 bases from J, with 6 bases between. The CDR3 protein is CASSLSGSGYTF. CDR3 bases: TGTGCCAGCAGTTTATCAGGCTCTGGCTACACCTTC.

This clonotype was recorded at least ten times. The V call is TRBV9, the J call TRBJ2-2; D might be TRBD2 (6 bases). The CDR3 spans 15 residues. Trimming stripped 0 bases from V and 4 bases from J, with 10 bases between. Per the germline V gene, CDR1 is SGDLS and CDR2 is YYNGEE. The CDR3 region is CASSVATGVTGELFF. The CDR3 region has the DNA TGTGCCAGCAGCGTAGCTACGGGAGTCACCGGGGAGCTGTTTTTT.

This sequence joins TRBV10-3 and TRBJ2-3; 11 bases line up with TRBD2. The J segment lost 6 bases and the V segment lost 7 bases, leaving 12 bases of the junction unmatched. CDR3 length equals 16 residues. The V gene's germline CDR1 is ENHRY and CDR2 SYGVKD. In DNA, the CDR3 is TGTGCCATCACCCAACTAGCGGGAGCGGCATGGGATACGCAGTATTTT. Encoded protein: CAITQLAGAAWDTQYF.

The chain couples TRBV5-1 to TRBJ2-1, with D tentatively TRBD2 (6 bases). The CDR3 consists of 16 residues. With 3 bases removed from V and 2 bases from J, the gap between germline ends came to 15 bases. CDR1 is SGHRS, CDR2 YFSETQ, per germline. The CDR3 nucleotides read TGCGCCAGCAGCTGGCCGGTAGCGGAGCCCTACAATGAGCAGTTCTTC. Translating it yields CASSWPVAEPYNEQFF.

This clonotype was counted at least ten times. The chain links TRBV4-2 to TRBJ1-5; tentative D call: TRBD1 (5 bases). V was trimmed by 0 bases and J by 7 bases, leaving 13 bases between them. CDR1 and CDR2 (germline): LGHNA, YNFKEQ. The CDR3 is 15 amino acids. The CDR3 nucleotides are TGTGCCAGCAGCCAAGAGCAAGCAGGGACCCAGCCCCAGCATTTT. Translated: CASSQEQAGTQPQHF.

This clonotype appeared many times. The rearrangement uses TRBV28 and TRBJ2-3, with D maybe TRBD1 (6 bases). CDR3 size: 14 residues. V was cut by 4 bases and J by 0 bases, with 8 bases left in between. Per the germline V gene, CDR1 is MDHEN and CDR2 is SYDVKM. The DNA for the CDR3 is TGTGCCAGCAGTTCCGGACAGAGCACAGATACGCAGTATTTT. It codes for CASSSGQSTDTQYF.

This clonotype was seen ten or more times. The gene calls are TRBV29-1 and TRBJ2-4; D is ambiguous. Trimming pared 6 bases from V and 8 bases from J, leaving 8 bases between. This CDR3 is built from 10 residues. CDR1 is SQVTM, CDR2 ANQGSEA, per germline. The chain's CDR3 is CSVGGDIQYF. The CDR3 DNA reads TGCAGCGTCGGTGGTGACATTCAGTACTTC.

This clonotype was counted ten times or more. The rearrangement links TRBV10-2 to TRBJ1-5; weak D call: TRBD1 (6 bases). This CDR3 has 13 residues. Germline V CDR1 and CDR2: WSHSY, SAAADI. Trimming shortened V by 5 bases and J by 6 bases, and 11 bases separated the two germline ends. DNA for the CDR3: TGCGCCAGCAGTAGCAGGGGATCTCAGCCCCAGCATTTT. Residues: CASSSRGSQPQHF.

This clonotype was counted ten times or more. V usage is TRBV6-5 and J usage is TRBJ2-3, with TRBD2 matching 8 bases. With V trimmed by 7 bases and J by 0 bases, 6 bases remained unmatched. CDR1 and CDR2 from the germline V gene are MNHEY and SVGAGI. This CDR3 region has 15 residues. CDR3 protein: CASIRSGRSTDTQYF. The DNA for the CDR3 is TGTGCCAGCATACGAAGCGGGAGAAGCACAGATACGCAGTATTTT.

This clonotype was recorded at least ten times. The gene calls are TRBV6-2 or TRBV6-3 and TRBJ2-7, with no clear D. This CDR3 is 14 amino acids long. The germline V gene encodes CDR1 MNHEY and CDR2 SVGEGT. Deletions cut 4 bases from V and 0 bases from J, with 10 bases between. The CDR3 nucleotides are TGTGCCAGCAGTTCGACCGCAAACTCCTACGAGCAGTACTTC. This encodes CASSSTANSYEQYF.

This clonotype was found many times. The chain recombines TRBV28 with TRBJ2-3, with 7 bases that match TRBD2. V was pared by 6 bases and J by 14 bases, with 14 bases of the junction left unmatched. The CDR3 has 13 amino acids. CDR1 and CDR2 from the germline V gene are MDHEN and SYDVKM. The CDR3 region has the DNA TGTGCCAGCAGAGCGAGCGGGACCCTCCCTTGGTATTTT. Encoded protein: CASRASGTLPWYF.

As regards this clonotype: A read error is possible here, since a much larger clone lies one base away. The chain couples TRBV21-1 to TRBJ2-7; TRBD2 is the table's D call, not checked against the DNA. TRBV21-1 is a pseudogene locus. This CDR3 is built from 15 residues. This CDR3 reads CASSKSNSGFFEQYF. The CDR3 nucleotides are TGTGCCAGCAGCAAATCGAATAGCGGCTTTTTTGAGCAGTACTTC.